The clone carrying this TCR beta chain was counted once. Its antigen is currently unknown. immunoSEQ v3.0 was run at survey level. Sequenced by immunoSEQ multiplex PCR; TCRdb stores in-frame clones only, minus some. The table lists tens of thousands of clones, around nine tenths of them singletons. The data stem from a study of long-term antiretroviral therapy in people with HIV. Points from the study as a whole: Once patients were on ART, diversity went higher but still fell short of transplant donor controls. Clones showing expansion before ART dominated the repertoire at all time points.

Material: unsorted PBMCs, obtained 0.1 years before starting antiretroviral therapy. The receptor was isolated from a woman in her forties or fifties with HIV.

This CDR3 is CASSSRDTNTEAFF. The DNA of the CDR3 is TGTGCCAGCTCGTCCCGGGACACGAACACTGAAGCTTTCTTT. V gene TRBV6-1 combines with J gene TRBJ1-1; D perhaps matches TRBD1 (6 bases). The V gene lost 8 bases and the J gene lost 1 base, with 14 bases spanning the gap. This CDR3 contains 14 residues. CDR1 and CDR2 (germline): MNHNS, SASEGT.